The rows below give T cell receptor beta chains drawn from one sample of a study of shared clonotypes between healthy human individuals. Clones were read by immunoSEQ multiplex PCR, and TCRdb kept only the in-frame ones, dropping some. The profile shows roughly 1.4 million clones, about 98.5% of them singletons. Sequenced material: naive CD4+ T cells sorted from blood. The source of these receptors is a young man in good health. The CDR3 runs from the conserved cysteine through the conserved F or W. Fields, in order: CDR3 DNA, CDR3 protein, D gene, clone size, V gene, J gene. D genes are given only for firm matches. Clone size is shown for a subset of rows, as once, few, many or a class of expanded clone.

TGTGCCAGCAGACAGGGGATCACTGAAGCTTTCTTT	CASRQGITEAFF	TRBD1	NA	TRBV6-5	TRBJ1-1
TGTGCCAGCACTCCCCTAGCGGGAGGACCAGATACGCAGTATTTT	CASTPLAGGPDTQYF	TRBD2	NA	TRBV6-1	TRBJ2-3
TGTGCCTGGAGGGACAGGGAGGGGATTAGGGAAAAACTGTTTTTT	CAWRDREGIREKLFF	TRBD1	NA	TRBV30	TRBJ1-4
TGTGCCAGCAAACTTAGCGGGACCAATGAGCAGTTCTTC	CASKLSGTNEQFF	TRBD2	NA	TRBV7-3	TRBJ2-1
TGTGCCAGCAGTTTGGGTTTCGGCGAGCAGTACTTC	CASSLGFGEQYF	NA	NA	TRBV28	TRBJ2-7
TGTGCCAGCAGAGGCAGGTTGACCTACGAGCAGTACTTC	CASRGRLTYEQYF	NA	NA	TRBV27	TRBJ2-7
TGTGCCAGCAACCCAACAAGCGGTTCTGAAGCTTTCTTT	CASNPTSGSEAFF	NA	NA	TRBV7-9	TRBJ1-1
TGTGCCAGCAGTTTATCTCAACGAGGGGGGAGTACCGGGGAGCTGTTTTTT	CASSLSQRGGSTGELFF	NA	NA	TRBV27	TRBJ2-2
TGCGCCAGCAGCTTGGACCCGACAAACACCGGGGAGCTGTTTTTT	CASSLDPTNTGELFF	NA	NA	TRBV5-1	TRBJ2-2
TGTGCCAGCAGCGTAGAAGGCCAGGGCAACCAAGGAGAGACCCAGTACTTC	CASSVEGQGNQGETQYF	NA	NA	TRBV9	TRBJ2-5
TGTGCCAGCAGCTTGAGGGAGGACACTGAAGCTTTCTTT	CASSLREDTEAFF	NA	once	TRBV5-6	TRBJ1-1
TGTGCCAGTAGTATTCTCGGTACGCAGTATTTT	CASSILGTQYF	NA	NA	TRBV19	TRBJ2-3
TGTGCCAGCTCACCACAGAGGGTGACAGATACGCAGTATTTT	CASSPQRVTDTQYF	NA	NA	TRBV18	TRBJ2-3
TGTGCCAGCAGCTTGTGGGCCTCTGGAAACACCATATATTTT	CASSLWASGNTIYF	NA	NA	TRBV5-4	TRBJ1-3
TGCGCCAGCAGTGCCCTCGCGGGAGGGCCGGGCGAGCAGTACTTC	CASSALAGGPGEQYF	TRBD2	NA	TRBV10-1	TRBJ2-7
TGTGCCAGCAGCTTCGGCGGGTATAACACAGATACGCAGTATTTT	CASSFGGYNTDTQYF	NA	NA	TRBV7-8	TRBJ2-3
TGTGCCAGCAGCTTGTACGGAAACTACGAGCAGTACTTC	CASSLYGNYEQYF	NA	NA	TRBV5-6	TRBJ2-7
TGCAGTGCCATTTACAATGAGCAGTTCTTC	CSAIYNEQFF	NA	NA	TRBV20-1	TRBJ2-1
TGCAGCGTCCGGGAGGGGAGACGGGAGCCCCAGCATTTT	CSVREGRREPQHF	NA	NA	TRBV29-1	TRBJ1-5
TGTGCCAGCAGTTTTAGCCGGGTTGGCGAGCAGTACTTC	CASSFSRVGEQYF	NA	NA	TRBV28	TRBJ2-7
TGTGCCAGCAGCTTAGGCCAGGGAGAGACCCAGTACTTC	CASSLGQGETQYF	NA	NA	TRBV5-4	TRBJ2-5
TGTGCCAGCAGCTTATCAGGGACAGCAAGCGCGAACACCGGGGAGCTGTTTTTT	CASSLSGTASANTGELFF	TRBD1	NA	TRBV7-6	TRBJ2-2
TGTGCCAGCAGCCAAGGGGCCGGGGGCTACGAGCAGTACTTC	CASSQGAGGYEQYF	NA	NA	TRBV4-2	TRBJ2-7
TGTGCCAGCACCCGGGATGCAGTAAGGTCCCAAGAGACCCAGTACTTC	CASTRDAVRSQETQYF	NA	once	TRBV7-9	TRBJ2-5
TGCGCCAGCAGTGAAAGCGGAGGCTCCTACGAGCAGTACTTC	CASSESGGSYEQYF	NA	NA	TRBV10-1	TRBJ2-7
TGTGCCAGCAGTTACTCGGGGGAATTTGGAAACACCATATATTTT	CASSYSGEFGNTIYF	NA	once	TRBV6-5	TRBJ1-3
TGTGCCAGCAGCCCACTAGGTGTTGCCGGGGAGCTGTTTTTT	CASSPLGVAGELFF	NA	NA	TRBV7-2	TRBJ2-2
TGTGCCAGCCCTAATGAAGGACCTCACCCCACTGAAGCTTTCTTT	CASPNEGPHPTEAFF	NA	NA	TRBV28	TRBJ1-1
TGCGCCAGCAGCCAACAGGGGGGCAATCAGCCCCAGCATTTT	CASSQQGGNQPQHF	TRBD1	NA	TRBV5-1	TRBJ1-5
TGTGCCAGCAGCTTTGAACACATACGGGGGACCGGTATTAGCAATCAGCCCCAGCATTTT	CASSFEHIRGTGISNQPQHF	NA	NA	TRBV7-8	TRBJ1-5
TGCGCCAGCAGCTCGGCGGCTGGAAACACCATATATTTT	CASSSAAGNTIYF	NA	NA	TRBV5-1	TRBJ1-3
TGTGCCAGCAGTTACAGGACTAGCGGGGGTGGTACGCAGTATTTT	CASSYRTSGGGTQYF	TRBD2	NA	TRBV6-5	TRBJ2-3
TGTGCCAGCAGCTTAGGGCTAGCGGGAGCCTTCGATGAGCAGTTCTTC	CASSLGLAGAFDEQFF	TRBD2	NA	TRBV7-6	TRBJ2-1
TGTGCCAGTAGTATAGATACTCGACCAGCCGAGCAGTACTTC	CASSIDTRPAEQYF	NA	NA	TRBV19	TRBJ2-7
TGTGCCAGCAGCCTAAGGGTACAGGTTACCTACGAGCAGTACTTC	CASSLRVQVTYEQYF	NA	NA	TRBV5-5	TRBJ2-7
TGCGCCAGCAGCTTGGAAGGGGGTCAGCCCCAGCATTTT	CASSLEGGQPQHF	NA	NA	TRBV5-1	TRBJ1-5
TGTGCCAGCAGTACCCGGACCAACGCGCAAGATGAGCAGTTCTTC	CASSTRTNAQDEQFF	NA	NA	TRBV6-6	TRBJ2-1
TGTGCCACCAGCGCTGACCTTGTATTAGCCAAAAACATTCAGTACTTC	CATSADLVLAKNIQYF	NA	NA	TRBV15	TRBJ2-4
TGCGCCAGCCTTTGGGCAGATACGCAGTATTTT	CASLWADTQYF	NA	NA	TRBV5-1	TRBJ2-3
TGTGCCAGCAGTCAACCAACAGGGGGCCCCACTGAAGCTTTCTTT	CASSQPTGGPTEAFF	TRBD1	NA	TRBV6-5	TRBJ1-1
TGTGCCAGCAGTTTCAGGGGACCTGGAAACACCATATATTTT	CASSFRGPGNTIYF	NA	NA	TRBV28	TRBJ1-3
TGTGCCAGCAGAGACAGGGGTGGATCCTACGAGCAGTACTTC	CASRDRGGSYEQYF	TRBD1	NA	TRBV6-1	TRBJ2-7
TGTGCCAGCAGCCTGCAGGGGGCTCATAGCAATCAGCCCCAGCATTTT	CASSLQGAHSNQPQHF	TRBD1	NA	TRBV28	TRBJ1-5
TGTGCCAGCAGCTTTCGTGGGAGCTACAATGAGCAGTTCTTC	CASSFRGSYNEQFF	NA	NA	TRBV5-5	TRBJ2-1
TGTGCCAGCAGTACGGAAGAGGGGGCATGTAGCAATCAGCCCCAGCATTTT	CASSTEEGACSNQPQHF	TRBD1	NA	TRBV6-4	TRBJ1-5
TGTGCCACCAGCAGAGATCGGGGTCAGCCCCAGCATTTT	CATSRDRGQPQHF	NA	NA	TRBV15	TRBJ1-5
TGTGCCAGCAGGTGCCCGGAGAGCAATCAGCCCCAGCATTTT	CASRCPESNQPQHF	NA	once	TRBV7-9	TRBJ1-5
TGTGCCAGCAGTTACTCGGCGGGAGCTTGGAATGAGCAGTTCTTC	CASSYSAGAWNEQFF	TRBD2	NA	TRBV6-5	TRBJ2-1
TGTGCCAGCAGTAACTACGAGCAGTACTTC	CASSNYEQYF	NA	NA	TRBV28	TRBJ2-7